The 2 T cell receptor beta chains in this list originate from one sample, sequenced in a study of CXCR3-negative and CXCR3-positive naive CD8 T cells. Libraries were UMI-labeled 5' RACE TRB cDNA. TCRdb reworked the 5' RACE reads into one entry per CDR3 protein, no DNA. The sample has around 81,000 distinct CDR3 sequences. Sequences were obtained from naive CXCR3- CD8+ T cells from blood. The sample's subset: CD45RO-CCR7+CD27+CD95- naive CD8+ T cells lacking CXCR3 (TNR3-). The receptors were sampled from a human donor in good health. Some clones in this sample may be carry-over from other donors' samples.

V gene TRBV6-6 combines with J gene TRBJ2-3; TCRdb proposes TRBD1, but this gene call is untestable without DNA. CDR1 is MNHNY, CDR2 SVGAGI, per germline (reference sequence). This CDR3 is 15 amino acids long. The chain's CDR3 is CASTPGEGLIDTQYF.

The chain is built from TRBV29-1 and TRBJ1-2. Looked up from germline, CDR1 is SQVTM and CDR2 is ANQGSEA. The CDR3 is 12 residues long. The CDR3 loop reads CSAVGANYGYTF.